The 30 T cell receptor beta chains reported below all come from one sample, sequenced in a study of blood T cell repertoires in COVID-19. Generated by immunoSEQ multiplex PCR, the TCRdb table keeps only in-frame clones and is missing some. The sample lists about 250,000 clones, approximately 90% occurring once. Sequenced input: peripheral blood. The receptors were sampled from a woman between 40 and 50 years old who had recovered from COVID-19.

This clone was counted a single time. The rearrangement links TRBV19 to TRBJ2-3, with 14 positions matching TRBD2. There are 15 residues in the CDR3. Germline values: CDR1 LNHDA, CDR2 SQIVND (reference sequence). J lost 6 bases, V lost 10 bases, and 9 bases had no gene match. This chain's CDR3 is CATPRTSGRKDTQYF. CDR3 bases: TGTGCCACCCCGCGGACTAGCGGGAGGAAGGATACGCAGTATTTT. Drawing the rest from reference TRBV19 and TRBJ2-3, the complete variable domain is DGGITQSPKYLFRKEGQNVTLSCEQNLNHDAMYWYRQDPGQGLRLIYYSQIVNDFQKGDIAEGYSVSREKKESFPLTVTSAQKNPTAFYLCATPRTSGRKDTQYFGPGTRLTVL.

The chain uses TRBV5-6 and TRBJ2-7, with TRBD1 identical over 8 bases. This CDR3 has 16 residues. Looked up from germline, CDR1 is SGHDT and CDR2 is YYEEEE. Trimming cost V 4 bases and J 2 bases; bases outside gene matches: 11. In DNA, the CDR3 is TGTGCCAGCAGCCCCCACCGGGACAGGTTTGCCTACGAGCAGTACGTC. It codes for CASSPHRDRFAYEQYV.

V and J are TRBV14 and TRBJ2-7; 13 bases are shared with TRBD2. The CDR3 loop spans 15 amino acids. Germline loops: CDR1 SGHDN, CDR2 FVKESK. The V segment lost 4 bases and the J segment 5 bases; nucleotides outside the gene matches: 5. CDR3 in amino acids: CASSLGLAGHHEQYF. DNA of the CDR3: TGTGCCAGCAGCCTGGGACTAGCGGGACACCACGAGCAGTACTTC.

The chain joins TRBV4-3 to TRBJ2-7; the match to TRBD2 covers 8 bases. With 1 base clipped from V and 2 bases from J, the junction kept 7 bases outside the gene matches. Germline CDR1 reads LGHNA; CDR2 reads YSLEER. The CDR3 extends over 16 amino acids. CDR3 sequence (DNA): TGCGCCAGCAGCCAAGGGGCTAGCGGGCCCCCCTACGAGCAGTACTTC. Residues: CASSQGASGPPYEQYF.

On this clone itself: The junction departs from germline at one end; a sequencing error may be responsible. The genes are TRBV7-7 and TRBJ2-3; 11 bases are shared with TRBD1. CDR1 is SSHAT, CDR2 FNYEAQ, per germline (reference sequence). The CDR3 consists of 18 residues. The CDR3 DNA sequence: TGTGCTAGCAGCCCCCTCCCCGGACAGGGGGCGCGGGGCGGTACGCAGTATTTT. The encoded protein is CASSPLPGQGARGGTQYF.

The gene calls are TRBV4-1 and TRBJ1-4; 9 nucleotides agree with TRBD1. Trimming removed 2 bases from V and 7 bases from J; junction bases left unmatched: 2. In germline, CDR1 is MGHRA, CDR2 YSYEKL. CDR3 length: 14 amino acids. The CDR3 nucleotides read TGCGCCAGCAGCCAACCGACAGGGGGTGAAAAACTGTTTTTT. Amino acids: CASSQPTGGEKLFF.

CDR3 bases: TGCGCCAGCAGCTTGGTGGCCAGCGGCGAACGGTACTTC. Translated, it gives CASSLVASGERYF. This chain joins TRBV5-1 and TRBJ2-4, with a weak D call TRBD2 (5 bases). Germline-derived CDR1 and CDR2 are SGHRS and YFSETQ. The CDR3 is 13 residues long. V was cut by 0 bases and J by 15 bases, with 16 bases left in between.

This clone was detected a few times. This chain joins TRBV30 and TRBJ1-2; D is uncertain. The CDR3 length is 12 residues. Germline CDR1 reads GTSNPN; CDR2 reads SVGIG (reference sequence). The V end lost 0 bases, the J end lost 4 bases, and 6 bases lay between the germline ends. The DNA for the CDR3 is TGTGCCTGGAGTGTCTGGGCCTATGGCTACACCTTC. Its translation is CAWSVWAYGYTF.

The chain is built from TRBV27 and TRBJ2-1, with D perhaps TRBD2 (6 bases). Germline assignment: CDR1 MNHEY and CDR2 SMNVEV (reference sequence). The CDR3 contains 14 residues. V shed 7 bases and J shed 7 bases, with 17 bases lying between them. The CDR3 loop is CASNHNPAGNEQFF. The CDR3 DNA is TGTGCCAGCAATCATAACCCGGCGGGGAATGAGCAGTTCTTC.

This chain links TRBV24-1 with TRBJ2-1, with 13 bases identical to TRBD2. Germline CDR1 is KGHDR and CDR2 is SFDVKD. This CDR3 is built from 17 residues. V lost 4 bases to trimming and J lost 2 bases; unmatched junction nucleotides: 4. The CDR3, as DNA: TGTGCCACCAGTGACTGGACTAGCGGGAGCCCCTACAATGAGCAGTTCTTC. Its protein product is CATSDWTSGSPYNEQFF.

This chain joins TRBV7-8 and TRBJ1-2; the D gene is possibly TRBD1 (5 bases). Trimming cost V 6 bases and J 4 bases, with 12 bases left between them. CDR3 length equals 13 residues. CDR1 is SGHVS, CDR2 FQNEAQ, per germline. CDR3 nucleotide sequence: TGTGCCAGCAGGGGGGGGAGTTCCTATGGCTACACCTTC. Amino acid sequence: CASRGGSSYGYTF.

The chain employs TRBV6-5 and TRBJ1-1; D uncertain. V gave up 6 bases and J gave up 7 bases, with 12 bases separating them. This CDR3 contains 12 residues. Per the germline V gene, CDR1 is MNHEY and CDR2 is SVGAGI. The CDR3 sequence: CASSRPSGEAFF. CDR3 coding DNA: TGTGCCAGCAGCCGCCCATCGGGTGAAGCTTTCTTT.

This chain's CDR3 is CATSRDSLTGELFF. CDR3 sequence (DNA): TGTGCCACCAGCAGGGACAGTCTCACCGGGGAGCTGTTTTTT. The chain has TRBV15 and TRBJ2-2; D may be TRBD1 (6 bases). The CDR3 loop spans 14 amino acids. V shed 3 bases and J shed 4 bases, with 9 bases lying between them. Germline CDR1 LNHNV, CDR2 YYDKDF (reference sequence).

The chain recombines TRBV29-1 with TRBJ2-1; D is possibly TRBD2 (5 bases). V was trimmed by 3 bases and J by 6 bases, leaving 9 bases between them. This CDR3 is built from 12 residues. Germline V gene lookup returns CDR1 SQVTM and CDR2 ANQGSEA. CDR3 in DNA: TGCAGCGTTGAGGGGAGCCCCAATGAGCAGTTCTTC. Its protein product is CSVEGSPNEQFF.

The chain links TRBV30 to TRBJ1-2; 7 positions match TRBD1. The CDR3 runs 14 residues. Germline trimming cut 5 bases from V and 4 bases from J; bases unmatched to any gene: 10. CDR1 is GTSNPN, CDR2 SVGIG, per germline (reference sequence). CDR3: CAWQLGGAGYGYTF. In DNA, the CDR3 is TGTGCCTGGCAACTAGGGGGCGCCGGCTATGGCTACACCTTC.

V is TRBV10-3 and J is TRBJ2-3, with D maybe TRBD1 (6 bases). The CDR3 covers 15 residues. Trimming removed 7 bases from V and 0 bases from J, with 14 bases in between. The germline CDR1 and CDR2 sequences are ENHRY and SYGVKD. The CDR3 DNA is TGTGCCATCACCCCCGGCAGGGGCAGCACAGATACGCAGTATTTT. Its translation: CAITPGRGSTDTQYF.

V and J are TRBV4-1 and TRBJ1-5; D is ambiguous. CDR3 length: 19 amino acids. V was clipped by 4 bases and J by 0 bases, with 22 bases between them. Germline V lookup: CDR1 MGHRA, CDR2 YSYEKL. CDR3 in DNA: TGCGCCAGCAGCCCGACCGCTACCTTGGGGAGTGATAGCAATCAGCCCCAGCATTTT. Residues: CASSPTATLGSDSNQPQHF.

The rearrangement joins TRBV9 to TRBJ2-3; 7 bases are shared with TRBD2. Germline CDR1 reads SGDLS; CDR2 reads YYNGEE. There are 15 residues in the CDR3. Trimming cost V 0 bases and J 4 bases; bases outside gene matches: 5. The CDR3: CASSVGSSGPDTQYF. For the CDR3, the DNA is TGTGCCAGCAGCGTAGGGTCTAGCGGCCCAGATACGCAGTATTTT. The complete variable domain, with remaining parts taken from reference TRBV9 and TRBJ2-3, reads DSGVTQTPKHLITATGQRVTLRCSPRSGDLSVYWYQQSLDQGLQFLIQYYNGEERAKGNILERFSAQQFPDLHSELNLSSLELGDSALYFCASSVGSSGPDTQYFGPGTRLTVL.

The CDR3 spells CASNRGSSSYNEQFF. The CDR3 DNA sequence: TGTGCCAGCAACCGGGGGAGTAGCTCCTACAATGAGCAGTTCTTC. J is TRBJ2-1 and V is TRBV9, with TRBD2 as a possible D gene (6 bases). V shed 6 bases and J shed 0 bases, with 13 bases lying between them. The CDR3 is 15 residues long. Germline assignment: CDR1 SGDLS and CDR2 YYNGEE.

The V gene is TRBV7-2, the J gene TRBJ2-1, with D possibly being TRBD2 (6 bases). The CDR3 is made up of 16 amino acids. Germline CDR1 reads SGHTA; CDR2 reads FQGNSA. V lost 1 base to trimming and J lost 0 bases, with 10 bases between them. The CDR3 sequence is CASSLGPAGSYNEQFF. CDR3 sequence (DNA): TGTGCCAGCAGCTTAGGTCCAGCGGGCTCCTACAATGAGCAGTTCTTC.

The gene calls are TRBV11-2 and TRBJ2-1; TRBD2 agrees at 12 bases. There are 15 residues in the CDR3. After removal of 5 bases from V and 7 bases from J, the junction contained 6 bases not matched to a gene. CDR1 and CDR2 from the germline V gene are SGHAT and FQNNGV. In DNA, the CDR3 is TGTGCCAGCAGCCCTAGCGGGAGGGTTAGGAATGAGCAGTTCTTC. Translated, it gives CASSPSGRVRNEQFF.

This rearrangement joins TRBV19 to TRBJ1-1, with a possible D match to TRBD1 (5 bases). The V gene lost 8 bases and the J gene lost 4 bases, with 11 bases spanning the gap. Germline assignment: CDR1 LNHDA and CDR2 SQIVND (reference sequence). This CDR3 has 12 residues. The CDR3: CASGRGGTEAFF. CDR3 in DNA: TGTGCCAGTGGACGGGGGGGCACTGAAGCTTTCTTT.

This clone was recorded once. This chain uses TRBV4-1 with TRBJ2-7, with 10 positions matching TRBD2. Germline V lookup: CDR1 MGHRA, CDR2 YSYEKL. The length of the CDR3 is 17 residues. V lost 4 bases and J lost 0; bases outside the gene matches: 9. The CDR3 reads CASSPGPLAGASYEQYF. As DNA, the CDR3 is TGCGCCAGCAGCCCCGGACCTCTAGCGGGAGCCTCCTACGAGCAGTACTTC.

The gene calls are TRBV5-1 and TRBJ1-1, with no clear D. CDR3 length: 14 residues. V was cut by 4 bases and J by 5 bases, with 15 bases left in between. Looked up from germline, CDR1 is SGHRS and CDR2 is YFSETQ. This chain's CDR3 is CASSTTPSPTEAFF. The CDR3 DNA sequence: TGCGCCAGCAGCACAACACCCTCTCCGACTGAAGCTTTCTTT. Full variable domain (rest looked up from reference TRBV5-1 and TRBJ1-1): KAGVTQTPRYLIKTRGQQVTLSCSPISGHRSVSWYQQTPGQGLQFLFEYFSETQRNKGNFPGRFSGRQFSNSRSEMNVSTLELGDSALYLCASSTTPSPTEAFFGQGTRLTVV.

The CDR3: CATSRDLSGEWETQYF. Written as DNA, the CDR3 is TGTGCCACCAGCAGAGATCTGTCAGGGGAGTGGGAGACCCAGTACTTC. The chain recombines TRBV15 with TRBJ2-5, with D maybe TRBD1 (6 bases). V was pared by 0 bases and J by 5 bases, with 16 bases between. This CDR3 contains 16 residues. Germline CDR1 is LNHNV and CDR2 is YYDKDF (reference sequence). Full variable domain (rest looked up from reference TRBV15 and TRBJ2-5): DAMVIQNPRYQVTQFGKPVTLSCSQTLNHNVMYWYQQKSSQAPKLLFHYYDKDFNNEADTPDNFQSRRPNTSFCFLDIRSPGLGDTAMYLCATSRDLSGEWETQYFGPGTRLLVL.

In DNA form, the CDR3 reads TGTGCCAGCACCCAAGCGGGCCCCCGGCAGTTCTTC. This encodes CASTQAGPRQFF. V usage is TRBV12-3 or TRBV12-4 and J usage is TRBJ2-1; D may be TRBD2 (6 bases). V was pared by 7 bases and J by 12 bases, with 16 bases between. This CDR3 has 12 amino acids.

V and J are TRBV7-2 and TRBJ1-2; possibly TRBD1 for D (5 bases). Between the trimmed V and J ends, which lost 0 bases and 7 bases, there was a span of 12 bases. Germline V lookup: CDR1 SGHTA, CDR2 FQGNSA. This CDR3 comprises 14 residues. CDR3 bases: TGTGCCAGCAGCTTAGCGGGGGGGATGGTTGGCTACACCTTC. Encoded protein: CASSLAGGMVGYTF.

This chain joins TRBV24-1 and TRBJ1-5; possible D gene TRBD1, 6 bases. The germline CDR1 and CDR2 sequences are KGHDR and SFDVKD. CDR3 length equals 14 residues. The V end lost 7 bases, the J end lost 3 bases, and 12 bases lay between the germline ends. The CDR3 here is CATRRAGDNQPQHF. CDR3 nucleotides: TGTGCCACCAGGCGGGCAGGGGACAATCAGCCCCAGCATTTT.

Comments on this clone: Distinct nucleotide sequences in the sample also encode this CDR3. The chain recombines TRBV9 with TRBJ2-7; D may be TRBD2 (6 bases). V lost 0 bases and J 3 bases, leaving 10 bases between the germline ends. The CDR3 has 14 amino acids. Germline CDR1 SGDLS, CDR2 YYNGEE. The CDR3 DNA reads TGTGCCAGCAGCGTAGGGGGTAGCGGCTACGAGCAGTACTTC. Amino acids: CASSVGGSGYEQYF.

This clone was observed a handful of times. The genes are TRBV11-2 and TRBJ1-2, with a weak D call TRBD1 (5 bases). Germline V gene data show CDR1 as SGHAT and CDR2 as FQNNGV. This CDR3 is 14 amino acids long. The V end was cut by 0 bases, the J end by 4 bases, with 9 bases between. CDR3 protein: CASSLEGQGYGYTF. CDR3 in DNA: TGTGCCAGCAGCTTAGAGGGGCAGGGCTATGGCTACACCTTC.